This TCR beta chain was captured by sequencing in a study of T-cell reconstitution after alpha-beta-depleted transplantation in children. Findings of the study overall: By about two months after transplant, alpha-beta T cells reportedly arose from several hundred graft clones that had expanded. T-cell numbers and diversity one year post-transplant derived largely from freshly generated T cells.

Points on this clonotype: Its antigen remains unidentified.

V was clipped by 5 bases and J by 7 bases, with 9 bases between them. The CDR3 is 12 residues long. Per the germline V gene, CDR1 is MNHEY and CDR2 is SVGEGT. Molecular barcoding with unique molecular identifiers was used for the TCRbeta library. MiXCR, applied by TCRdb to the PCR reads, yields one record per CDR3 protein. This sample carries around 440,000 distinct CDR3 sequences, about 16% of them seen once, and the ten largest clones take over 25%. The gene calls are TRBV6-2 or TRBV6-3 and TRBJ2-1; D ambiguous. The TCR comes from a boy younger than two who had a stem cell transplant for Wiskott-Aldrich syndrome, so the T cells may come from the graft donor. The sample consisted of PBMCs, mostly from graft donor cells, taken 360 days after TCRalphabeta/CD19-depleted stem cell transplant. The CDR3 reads CASSNKRNEQFF. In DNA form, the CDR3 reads TGTGCCAGCAGTAATAAAAGGAATGAGCAGTTCTTC.